The 10 T cell receptor beta chains below all came from one sample that was sequenced in a study of breast tumors, draining lymph nodes, adjacent tissues (dated by TCRdb to between 2015 and 2016). The library was produced with multiplex PCR. The data were produced on an Illumina HiSeq 2000. TCRdb reprocessed the public reads (quality trimming at Q25 with fastp, clone calling with MiXCR) and kept in-frame beta chains. Rows matching on CDR3 protein sequence are summarized as one entry with the most common DNA and genes. The sample profile shows about 180,000 distinct CDR3 sequences; 30% to 35% of them were found once. In total, the top ten clones hold 4% to 5.5% of the sample. The lymph node samples were taken from the axillary draining lymph nodes of breast cancer patients. The specimen sequenced was axillary lymph node tissue. The receptors shown here come from a female donor with breast cancer. Some clones in this sample may be carry-over from other donors' samples.

Notes on this clonotype: An end of the junction does not agree with germline; a read error may underlie this. V is TRBV10-3 and J is TRBJ1-3, with D uncertain. Germline values: CDR1 ENHRY, CDR2 SYGVKD. The length of the CDR3 is 14 residues. The CDR3 protein is CAISESNRGNTIHF. CDR3 DNA sequence: TGTGCCATCAGTGAGTCGAACCGTGGAAACACCATACATTTT.

Comments on this clonotype: A junction end diverges from the germline sequence, so it may reflect a read error. V usage is TRBV11-3 and J usage is TRBJ1-2; D not resolved. From germline, CDR1 is SGHNT and CDR2 YENEEA. The CDR3 is 13 amino acids. The chain's CDR3 is CASSLSSNSGYTF. DNA of the CDR3: TGTGCCAGCAGCTTATCCAGTAACTCTGGCTACACCTTC. The whole variable domain, remainder taken from reference TRBV11-3 and TRBJ1-2, is EAGVVQSPRYKIIEKKQPVAFWCNPISGHNTLYWYLQNLGQGPELLIRYENEEAVDDSQLPKDRFSAERLKGVDSTLKIQPAELGDSAVYLCASSLSSNSGYTFGSGTRLTVV.

Regarding this clonotype: The CDR3 carries no conserved terminal phenylalanine or tryptophan, so it likely arises from a read error. The rearrangement uses TRBV5-5 and TRBJ2-5; D is perhaps TRBD1 (6 bases). The germline CDR1 and CDR2 sequences are SGHKS and YYEKEE (reference sequence). CDR3 length: 14 residues. The germline V and J ends were trimmed by 1 base and 2 bases, with 9 bases remaining between them. The CDR3 coding sequence is TGTGCCAGCAGCTTGCCCGGACAGCAAGAGACCCAGTACCTC. This encodes CASSLPGQQETQYL.

This clonotype was seen at least ten times. The chain's CDR3 is CASSQQGPPAPAYEQYF. In nucleotides, the CDR3 is TGTGCCAGCAGCCAACAGGGGCCCCCTGCGCCCGCCTACGAGCAGTACTTC. This chain connects TRBV4-2 to TRBJ2-7; a weak D match, TRBD1 (6 bases). V lost 2 bases to trimming and J lost 2 bases, with 19 bases between them. From germline, CDR1 is LGHNA and CDR2 YNFKEQ. CDR3 length equals 17 residues.

Turning to this clonotype: The conserved closing phenylalanine or tryptophan is absent in this CDR3, likely reflecting a read error. The chain joins TRBV12-3 or TRBV12-4 to TRBJ1-6, with unresolved D. Trimming stripped 4 bases from V and 2 bases from J, with 3 bases between. CDR3 length: 13 residues. CDR3 coding DNA: TGTGCCAGCAGTTCAACCTATAATTCACCCCTCCACTCT. Protein: CASSSTYNSPLHS.

This clonotype has ten or more counts. The chain couples TRBV4-1 to TRBJ2-7; D is perhaps TRBD2 (6 bases). Trimming removed 2 bases from V and 1 base from J, with 12 bases in between. The CDR3 is made up of 15 amino acids. The germline gives CDR1 MGHRA, CDR2 YSYEKL. The DNA of the CDR3 is TGCGCCAGCAGCCAACTAGGCGGGGTGTCCTACGAGCAGTACTTC. Translating gives CASSQLGGVSYEQYF.

This clonotype appeared many times. The chain has TRBV9 and TRBJ2-1; D is possibly TRBD2 (5 bases). Germline CDR1 reads SGDLS; CDR2 reads YYNGEE. This CDR3 has 12 amino acids. Trimming pared 4 bases from V and 9 bases from J, leaving 11 bases between. CDR3 region: CASSTSGSEQFF. CDR3 coding DNA: TGTGCCAGCAGCACAAGCGGTAGTGAGCAGTTCTTC. Full variable domain (outside the CDR3, taken from reference TRBV9 and TRBJ2-1): DSGVTQTPKHLITATGQRVTLRCSPRSGDLSVYWYQQSLDQGLQFLIQYYNGEERAKGNILERFSAQQFPDLHSELNLSSLELGDSALYFCASSTSGSEQFFGPGTRLTVL.

This clonotype was detected many times. The chain recombines TRBV11-2 with TRBJ1-5; no clear D. Trimming left V 1 base short and J 2 bases short, with 9 bases between. Germline V gene lookup returns CDR1 SGHAT and CDR2 FQNNGV. CDR3 length: 15 residues. The CDR3 spells CASSLVPEGNQPQHF. For the CDR3, the DNA is TGTGCCAGCAGCTTAGTCCCCGAAGGCAATCAGCCCCAGCATTTT.

This clonotype was counted ten times or more. The chain has TRBV24-1 and TRBJ2-1, with TRBD2 as a possible D gene (5 bases). Germline V CDR1 and CDR2: KGHDR, SFDVKD. This CDR3 is built from 14 residues. V was pared by 3 bases and J by 4 bases, with 9 bases between. The CDR3 region is CATSDGGLYNEQFF. CDR3 nucleotide sequence: TGTGCCACCAGTGATGGCGGGTTGTACAATGAGCAGTTCTTC.

This clonotype was seen ten or more times. The CDR3 DNA is TGTGCCATCAGTGAGGGCAGCAACTATGGCTACACCTTC. The encoded protein is CAISEGSNYGYTF. V gene TRBV10-3 combines with J gene TRBJ1-2; D unclear. V was cut by 2 bases and J by 2 bases, with 6 bases left in between. The CDR3 runs to 13 residues. CDR1 and CDR2 from the germline V gene are ENHRY and SYGVKD.